This TCR beta chain was obtained from a study of T cell responses to AZD1222 COVID-19 vaccine. V was shortened by 3 bases and J by 3 bases, with 16 bases between the two germline ends. The CDR3 has 17 amino acids. From germline, CDR1 is SGHRS and CDR2 YFSETQ. Sequencing used immunoSEQ multiplex PCR; TCRdb keeps in-frame clones, though not all of them. This table has approximately 100,000 clones, 85% to 90% appearing once. This clonotype was obtained from an adult in good health. This chain uses TRBV5-1 with TRBJ2-6; a weak D match, TRBD1 (5 bases). The sequences come from peripheral blood, collected on day 0 of AZD1222 vaccination. DNA of the CDR3: TGCGCCAGCAGCTCTGGACATGGTTCGGGTGGGGCCAACGTCCTGACTTTC. Its protein is CASSSGHGSGGANVLTF.